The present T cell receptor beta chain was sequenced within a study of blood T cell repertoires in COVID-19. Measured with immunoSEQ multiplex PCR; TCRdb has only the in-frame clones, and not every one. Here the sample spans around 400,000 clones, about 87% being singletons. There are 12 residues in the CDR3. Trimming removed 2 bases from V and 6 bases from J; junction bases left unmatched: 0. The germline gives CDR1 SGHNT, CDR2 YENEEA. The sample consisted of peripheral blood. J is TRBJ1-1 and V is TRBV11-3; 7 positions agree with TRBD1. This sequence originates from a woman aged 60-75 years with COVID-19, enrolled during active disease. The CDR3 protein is CASSLTGAEAFF. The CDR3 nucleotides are TGTGCCAGCAGCTTAACAGGGGCTGAAGCTTTCTTT.